This T cell receptor beta chain was sequenced in a study of breast tumors, draining lymph nodes, adjacent tissues. Study-wide findings and caveats: Luminal-like breast cancer showed significantly higher tumor–nontumor repertoire similarity than basal-like.

Breast cancer patients provided tissue from their axillary draining lymph nodes. Germline V CDR1 and CDR2: MNHEY, SVGEGT. The CDR3 has 13 residues. The ends were cut back, 2 bases at V and 8 bases at J, with 12 bases in the middle. TCRdb called the multiplex PCR reads again in MiXCR, with one record for every CDR3 protein. The table has approximately 210,000 distinct CDR3 sequences, approximately 31% seen once. This clonotype was observed many times. Its target is unknown. This receptor was taken from a female donor with breast cancer. Some clones in this sample may be carry-over from other donors' samples. This sequence joins TRBV6-2 or TRBV6-3 and TRBJ1-2; D perhaps matches TRBD1 (5 bases). The source material was axillary lymph node tissue. CDR3 in amino acids: CASSYNGAWGYTF. Here the CDR3 DNA reads TGTGCCAGCAGTTACAACGGGGCGTGGGGCTACACCTTC.